The text below deals with one TCR beta chain. Its antigen remains undetermined. Within one base of it there is no much larger clone, and no base qualities were kept. The collaborating institutions used their own protocols to collect whole blood in K2EDTA tubes. For TCRbeta analysis, collaborators shipped samples in one of three forms: frozen whole blood, isolated PBMCs, or DNA extracted from either of those sample types. This entry is derived from a study of blood T cell repertoires in COVID-19 (dated by TCRdb to 2020 to 2022). Looking at the study overall: Samples covering the acute and convalescent phases of COVID-19 were provided by collaborators in the United States, Italy and Spain. Deeply sampled blood TCRbeta repertoires from subjects exposed to, actively infected with, or recovered from COVID-19 were included in the dataset. Where available, HLA class I and class II types were taken from metadata supplied by the sample provider and were not determined by assay-based typing. A freely available public database, intended as a resource for researchers studying the immune response to SARS-CoV-2, is where the repertoires were released. The prospective study material was composed of cDNA or gDNA derived from T cells, B-cell-depleted T cells, or PBMCs. The samples were drawn from two sources: the first 160 participants of the ongoing ImmuneRACE study, and some 1,300 subjects contributed by 6 global collaborators. Nearly every sample came with metadata listing a de-identified subject ID, COVID-19 status, age in years and sex. Study-wide findings and limitations: The amount of clinical and demographic metadata varied by source and participant and was provided uncurated.

TCRbeta CDR3 regions were amplified from genomic DNA using the immunoSEQ Assay, a bias-controlled multiplex PCR. For the original study's pipeline: Within the assay, amplification of reference gene primers was used to estimate how many nucleated cells each sample contained. Sequence reads were collapsed and filtered to measure the absolute abundance of every unique TCRbeta CDR3 rearrangement. Productive Simpson clonality was computed per sample as the square root of Simpson's diversity index over productive rearrangements. TCRdb retrieved this table from immuneACCESS and kept in-frame rearrangements only. Not all clones are present; in checked studies, unresolved V genes account for under half, and no reason is known for the remainder. D and trimming come from the DNA, and the V and J calls and clone size come from that table. The sample table shows about 400,000 clones, and approximately 86% are seen once. The ten top clones hold 3% of the sample.

This receptor was obtained from a human donor in a cohort sampled during active COVID-19. Sequencing was carried out using peripheral blood.

The CDR3 corresponds to CASSLNTGELFF. The nucleotide sequence is TGTGCCAGCAGCCTAAACACCGGGGAGCTGTTTTTT. This receptor chain uses TRBV7-8 and TRBJ2-2; the D gene identity is not certain. CDR1 and CDR2, per the germline V gene, are SGHVS and FQNEAQ. Including the terminal cysteine and phenylalanine, the CDR3 comprises 12 residues. Solely the CDR3 DNA is kept, with 36 bases framed from the first base. V is cut by 5 bases and J by 2 bases, and the space between the germline ends is 3 bases.